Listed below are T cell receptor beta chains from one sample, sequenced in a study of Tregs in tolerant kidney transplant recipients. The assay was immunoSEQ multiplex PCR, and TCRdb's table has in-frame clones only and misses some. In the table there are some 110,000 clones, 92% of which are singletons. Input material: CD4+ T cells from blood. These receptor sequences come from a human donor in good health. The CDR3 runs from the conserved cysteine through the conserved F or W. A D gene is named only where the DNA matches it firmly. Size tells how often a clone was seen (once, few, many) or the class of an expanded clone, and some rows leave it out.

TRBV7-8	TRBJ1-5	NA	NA	TGTGCCAGCAGCCGACAAATCTCGGTTGGCAATCAGCCCCAGCATTTT	CASSRQISVGNQPQHF
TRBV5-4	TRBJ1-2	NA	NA	TGTGCCAGCAGCTTGGCTTCTCGGACTGATGGCTACACCTTC	CASSLASRTDGYTF
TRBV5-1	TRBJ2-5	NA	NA	TGCGCCAGCAGCCTACGGGGCTCTTGGGGGGAGACCCAGTACTTC	CASSLRGSWGETQYF
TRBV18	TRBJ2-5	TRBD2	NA	TGTGCCAGCTCCTCTCTAGCGGGAGGAACGGAGACCCAGTACTTC	CASSSLAGGTETQYF
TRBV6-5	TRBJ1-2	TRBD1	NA	TGTGCCAGCAGTCGGGCCTCCCAGGGGGATGGCTACACCTTC	CASSRASQGDGYTF
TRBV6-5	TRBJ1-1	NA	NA	TGTGCCAGCAGTTCACAGTATCAAGCTTTCTTT	CASSSQYQAFF
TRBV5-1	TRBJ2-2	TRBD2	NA	TGCGCCAGCAGCCACGGGACTAGCGGGAGTCTGTTAACCGGGGAGCTGTTTTTT	CASSHGTSGSLLTGELFF
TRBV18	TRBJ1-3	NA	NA	TGTGCCAGCTCACCACCGGGGGGCAGGATCTCTGGAAACACCATATATTTT	CASSPPGGRISGNTIYF
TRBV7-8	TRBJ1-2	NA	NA	TGTGCCAGCAGCTTCGAGGCTTTCTATGGCTACACCTTC	CASSFEAFYGYTF
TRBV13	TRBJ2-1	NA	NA	TGTGCCAGCAGCTTCCGGGGGCTTAGCTCCTACAATGAGCAGTTCTTC	CASSFRGLSSYNEQFF
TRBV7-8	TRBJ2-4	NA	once	TGTGCCAGCAGCTTTAGCAGGGGCACAAACATTCAGTACTTC	CASSFSRGTNIQYF
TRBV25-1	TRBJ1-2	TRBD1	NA	TGTGCCAGCAGTGACCCCGGGACAGGGGGCTCTGGCTACACCTTC	CASSDPGTGGSGYTF
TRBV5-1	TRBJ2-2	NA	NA	TGCGCCAGCAGCTTACCGGGACTCGCGACCGGGGAGCTGTTTTTT	CASSLPGLATGELFF
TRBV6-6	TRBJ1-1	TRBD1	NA	TGTGCCAGCAGTTCGCTGGGACAGGGGGCGGGCACTGAAGCTTTCTTT	CASSSLGQGAGTEAFF
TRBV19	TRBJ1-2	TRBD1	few	TGTGCCAGTAGTTTGGGGACAGACCTTCGTGGCTACACCTTC	CASSLGTDLRGYTF
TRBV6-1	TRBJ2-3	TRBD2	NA	TGTGCCAGCAGTGACGGGACTAGCGGGGCAAACACAGATACGCAGTATTTT	CASSDGTSGANTDTQYF
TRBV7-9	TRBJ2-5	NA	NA	TGTGCCAGCAGCAGCGGACAGCAAGAGACCCAGTACTTC	CASSSGQQETQYF
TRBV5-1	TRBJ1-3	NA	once	TGCGCCAGCAGCTTGTCCGCGTCCTCTGGAAACACCATATATTTT	CASSLSASSGNTIYF
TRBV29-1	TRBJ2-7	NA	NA	TGCAGCGCATTGATGTCCGGCACAGCCTACGAGCAGTACTTC	CSALMSGTAYEQYF
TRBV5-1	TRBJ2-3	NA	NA	TGCGCCAGCAGACCAGGGCCCACCCAAGATACGCAGTATTTT	CASRPGPTQDTQYF
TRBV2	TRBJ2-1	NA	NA	TGTGCCAGCAGTGATTGGGACTCCAGGGGGAATGAGCAGTTCTTC	CASSDWDSRGNEQFF
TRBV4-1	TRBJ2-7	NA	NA	TGCGCCAGCAGCCAAGATTCTGGGAGTGGGAGCTCCTACGAGCAGTACTTC	CASSQDSGSGSSYEQYF
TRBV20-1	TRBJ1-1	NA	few	TGCAGTGCTAGTAGGGAGTGGGAAGCTTTCTTT	CSASREWEAFF
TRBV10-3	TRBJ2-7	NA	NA	TGTGCCGCCGCCCGGGGCGCGTCCTACGAGCAGTACTTC	CAAARGASYEQYF
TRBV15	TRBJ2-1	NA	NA	TGTGCCACCAGCAGAGATAAGAGGGGGGGAAGGCAGTTCTTC	CATSRDKRGGRQFF
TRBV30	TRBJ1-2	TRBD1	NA	TGTGCCAGAAGTCCCGGGACAGGGACTGGTGGCTACACCTTC	CARSPGTGTGGYTF
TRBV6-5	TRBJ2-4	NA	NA	TGTGCCAGCAGTTACTCGGTCCGAGCCAAAAACATTCAGTACTTC	CASSYSVRAKNIQYF
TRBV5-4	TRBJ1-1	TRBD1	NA	TGTGCCAGCAGCGAAGGGGGCGCCGGGAACACTGAAGCTTTCTTT	CASSEGGAGNTEAFF
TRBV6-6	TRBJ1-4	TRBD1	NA	TGTGCCAGCAGTTCCCTCGGGACAGAACGAGAAAAACTGTTTTTT	CASSSLGTEREKLFF
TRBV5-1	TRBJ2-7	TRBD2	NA	TGCGCCAGCAGCTCACTAGCGGGGGGGTCCTCCTACGAGCAGTACTTC	CASSSLAGGSSYEQYF
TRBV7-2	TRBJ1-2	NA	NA	TGTGCCAGCAGCTCATCCCTTTTATATGGCTACACCTTC	CASSSSLLYGYTF
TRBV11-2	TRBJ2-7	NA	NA	TGTGCCAGCAGCTTATTGGGCAGTTCCTACGAGCAGTACTTC	CASSLLGSSYEQYF
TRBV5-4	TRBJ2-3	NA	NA	TGTGCCAGCAGCCAACAGATAAGCGCAGATACGCAGTATTTT	CASSQQISADTQYF
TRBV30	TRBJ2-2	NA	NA	TGTGCCTGGAGTCGCCCCACAGGGAACACCGGGGAGCTGTTTTTT	CAWSRPTGNTGELFF
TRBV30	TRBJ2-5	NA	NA	TGTGCCTGGGCAGGTTCGGGACAAGAGACCCAGTACTTC	CAWAGSGQETQYF
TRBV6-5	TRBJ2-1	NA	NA	TGTGCCAGCCATGGGGCGGATGAGCAGTTCTTC	CASHGADEQFF
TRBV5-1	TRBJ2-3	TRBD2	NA	TGCGCCAGCAGCACCGGGACTAGCGGGGGAACTAGCACAGATACGCAGTATTTT	CASSTGTSGGTSTDTQYF
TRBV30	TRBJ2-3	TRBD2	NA	TGTGCCTGGAGTTCGAGCGGGAGAAGAGTAGATACGCAGTATTTT	CAWSSSGRRVDTQYF
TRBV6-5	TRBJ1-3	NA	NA	TGTGCCAGCACCGACGTGGTCGCCACCATATATTTT	CASTDVVATIYF
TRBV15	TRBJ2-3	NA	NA	TGTGCCACCAGCAGAGATAGGGGGGTAGATACGCAGTATTTT	CATSRDRGVDTQYF
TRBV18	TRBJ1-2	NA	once	TGTGCCAGCTCACCACGGAAAGACTCTAACTATGGCTACACCTTC	CASSPRKDSNYGYTF
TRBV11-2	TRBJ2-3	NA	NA	TGTGCCAGCAGTCCAGACTCAGGGGTCTCCGGACATTTT	CASSPDSGVSGHF
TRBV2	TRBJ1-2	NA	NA	TGTGCCAGCAGGGCAGGGACAATCTATGGCTACACCTTC	CASRAGTIYGYTF
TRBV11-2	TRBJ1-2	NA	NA	TGTGCCAGCAGCTTACACTTGTATGGCTACACCTTC	CASSLHLYGYTF
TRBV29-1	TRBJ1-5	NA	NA	TGCAGCGTCGGCTGGGGGGGCAACAATCAGCCCCAGCATTTT	CSVGWGGNNQPQHF
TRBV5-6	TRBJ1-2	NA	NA	TGTGCCAGCAGCCTACCTACAGGGAATGGCTACACCTTC	CASSLPTGNGYTF
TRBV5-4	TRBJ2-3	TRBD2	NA	TGTGCCAGCAGCTCTCAGCGGGAGCTAGATACGCAGTATTTT	CASSSQRELDTQYF
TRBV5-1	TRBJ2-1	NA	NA	TGCGCCAGCAGCTTGCAGGGGAATGAGCAGTTCTTC	CASSLQGNEQFF
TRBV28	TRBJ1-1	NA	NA	TGTGCCAGCAGTTTAGCCCTCGGCCCGGGGGCTTTCTTT	CASSLALGPGAFF
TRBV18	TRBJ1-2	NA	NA	TGTGCCAGCTCACCGGGAGGGGGCTATGGCTACACCTTC	CASSPGGGYGYTF
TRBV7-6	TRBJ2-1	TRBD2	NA	TGTGCCAGCAGCTTGTCCGAAGGACCACTAGCGGGGCGATTGAAGGGCAATGAGCAGTTCTTC	CASSLSEGPLAGRLKGNEQFF
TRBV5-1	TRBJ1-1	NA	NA	TGCGCCAGCAGCTTGACCCCGCAGGGTCTTGGAATCGTGAACACTGAAGCTTTCTTT	CASSLTPQGLGIVNTEAFF
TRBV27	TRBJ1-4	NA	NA	TGTGCCAGCACCTCCTGGGGTAATGAAAAACTGTTTTTT	CASTSWGNEKLFF
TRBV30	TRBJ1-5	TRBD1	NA	TGTGCCTGGAGTTATGGGGACAGTCCCAATCAGCCCCAGCATTTT	CAWSYGDSPNQPQHF
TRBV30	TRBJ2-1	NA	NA	TGTGCCTGGGGGGGGACAAGCTCCTACAATGAGCAGTTCTTC	CAWGGTSSYNEQFF
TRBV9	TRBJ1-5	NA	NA	TGTGCCAGCAGCTCCACGGGGTCCAATCAGCCCCAGCATTTT	CASSSTGSNQPQHF
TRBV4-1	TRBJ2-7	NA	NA	TGCGCCAGCAGCCAAGTGTTTACGGTATACTACGAGCAGTACTTC	CASSQVFTVYYEQYF